This TCR beta chain was recovered during a study of T cell repertoires in chronic hepatitis B (dated by TCRdb to the late 2010s). Compared with germline, V lacks 3 bases and J lacks 4 bases; bases without a gene match: 5. Taken from cysteine to phenylalanine, the CDR3 has 15 residues. Only the CDR3 region is kept as DNA, spanning 45 bases read in frame from base 1. Based on the germline V gene, the CDR1 and CDR2 sequences are MRHNA and SNTAGT. Receptors were amplified or captured by the immunoSEQ multiplex PCR assay. Here the immuneACCESS table is served through TCRdb, limited to in-frame sequences with V and J called. Missing clones are a known gap in these copies; in checked studies unresolved V genes cover under half, and the rest lacks a known reason. Recorded for this sample are approximately 950 clones; around 85% of them occurred a single time. The ten largest clones add up to approximately 8.2% of the sample.

Turning to this clone: Its specific antigen is unknown. No per-base quality is available; no much larger clone lies one base away.

The sequencing sample was made of total CD8+ T cells from PBMCs. The receptor was isolated from a human donor with chronic hepatitis B virus infection. The chain uses TRBV6-4 and TRBJ2-2, and TRBD2 matches 7 of the central bases. The DNA sequence is TGTGCCAGCAGTGAGTCGGGAGGAGGCACCGGGGAGCTGTTTTTT. Its protein reads: CASSESGGGTGELFF.